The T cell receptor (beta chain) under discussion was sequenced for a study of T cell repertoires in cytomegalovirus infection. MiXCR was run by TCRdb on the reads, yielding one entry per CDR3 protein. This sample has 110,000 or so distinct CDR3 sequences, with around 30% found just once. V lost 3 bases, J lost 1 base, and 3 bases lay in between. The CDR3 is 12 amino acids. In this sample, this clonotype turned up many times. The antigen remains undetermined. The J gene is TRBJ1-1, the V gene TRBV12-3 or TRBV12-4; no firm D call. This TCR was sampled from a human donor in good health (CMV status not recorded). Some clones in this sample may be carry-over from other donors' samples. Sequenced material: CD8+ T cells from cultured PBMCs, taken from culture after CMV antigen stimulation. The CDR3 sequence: CASSLGNTEAFF. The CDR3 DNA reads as TGTGCCAGCAGTTTGGGGAACACTGAAGCTTTCTTT.